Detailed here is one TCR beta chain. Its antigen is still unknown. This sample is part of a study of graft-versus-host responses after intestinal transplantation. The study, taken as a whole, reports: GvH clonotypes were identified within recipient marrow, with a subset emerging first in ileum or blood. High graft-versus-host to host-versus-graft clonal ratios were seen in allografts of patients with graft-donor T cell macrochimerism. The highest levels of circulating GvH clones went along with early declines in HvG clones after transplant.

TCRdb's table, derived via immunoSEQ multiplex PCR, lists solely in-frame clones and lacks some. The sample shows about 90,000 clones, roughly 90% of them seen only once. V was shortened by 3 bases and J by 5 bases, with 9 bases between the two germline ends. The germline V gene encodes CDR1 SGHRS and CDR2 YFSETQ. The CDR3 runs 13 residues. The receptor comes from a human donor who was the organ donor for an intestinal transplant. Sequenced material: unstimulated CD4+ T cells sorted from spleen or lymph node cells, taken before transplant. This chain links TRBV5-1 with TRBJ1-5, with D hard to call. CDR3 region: CASSSGRDQPQHF. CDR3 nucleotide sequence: TGCGCCAGCAGCTCGGGGAGGGATCAGCCCCAGCATTTT.